These 2 T cell receptor beta chains share one sample of origin, sequenced in a study of shared clonotypes between healthy human individuals. Sequencing was performed with immunoSEQ multiplex PCR; in TCRdb, only in-frame clones are kept and a portion is missing. The sample gives roughly 1,600,000 clones, around 98.5% of which show up once; about 0.34% is in the top ten. The sequenced sample consisted of naive CD4+ T cells sorted from blood. The subset was: CD45RA+ positively selected. These receptors all stem from a man under 40 in good health.

The chain is built from TRBV5-4 and TRBJ2-3; D remains unclear. The CDR3 is made up of 15 amino acids. Germline V gene data show CDR1 as SGHNT and CDR2 as YYREEE (reference sequence). V was pared by 4 bases and J by 0 bases, with 12 bases between. The CDR3 bases are TGTGCCAGCAGCAGCCCGACCGAGAGCACAGATACGCAGTATTTT. This encodes CASSSPTESTDTQYF.

This clone occurred once. The chain joins TRBV10-1 to TRBJ2-7; TRBD1 matches at 9 bases. Trimming removed 3 bases from V and 4 bases from J; junction bases left unmatched: 4. Germline V CDR1 and CDR2: WNHNN, SYGVQD (reference sequence). The CDR3 spans 14 residues. CDR3 sequence: CASSEGTGIYEQYF. CDR3 DNA sequence: TGCGCCAGCAGTGAAGGGACAGGGATTTACGAGCAGTACTTC.